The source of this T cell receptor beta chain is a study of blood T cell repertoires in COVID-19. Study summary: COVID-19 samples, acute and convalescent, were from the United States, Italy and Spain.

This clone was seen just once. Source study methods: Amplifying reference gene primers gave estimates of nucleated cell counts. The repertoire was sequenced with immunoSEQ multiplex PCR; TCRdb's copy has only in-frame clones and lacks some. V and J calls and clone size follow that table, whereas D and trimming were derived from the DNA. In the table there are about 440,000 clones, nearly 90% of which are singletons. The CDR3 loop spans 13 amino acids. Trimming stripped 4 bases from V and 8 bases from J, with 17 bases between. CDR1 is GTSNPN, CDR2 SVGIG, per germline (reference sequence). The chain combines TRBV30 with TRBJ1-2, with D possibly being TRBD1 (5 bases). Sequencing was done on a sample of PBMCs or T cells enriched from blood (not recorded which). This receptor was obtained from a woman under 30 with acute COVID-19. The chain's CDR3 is CAWITEAGSGYTF. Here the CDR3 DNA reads TGTGCCTGGATCACTGAGGCAGGGTCGGGCTACACCTTC.